These 14 T cell receptor beta chains share one sample of origin, sequenced in a study of OX40 agonist ivuxolimab in advanced cancers. The data were produced by immunoSEQ multiplex PCR, yet TCRdb's version contains in-frame clones alone and is incomplete. The table lists about 100,000 clones, 80% to 95% of them singletons. The material sequenced was CD4+ or CD8+ T cells sorted from blood, taken in a trial of the OX40 agonist ivuxolimab. Receptors originate from an adult with an advanced solid tumor such as melanoma, head and neck, liver or kidney cancer.

This chain uses TRBV28 with TRBJ2-5; no reliable D call. Trimming pared 6 bases from V and 7 bases from J, leaving 12 bases between. The CDR3 has 12 amino acids. Germline CDR1 is MDHEN and CDR2 is SYDVKM. CDR3 bases: TGTGCCAGCAGGCTGACTTGGGGGACCCAGTACTTC. Encoded protein: CASRLTWGTQYF.

As regards this clone: The junction differs from germline at one of its ends, possibly a read error. The genes are TRBV6-1 and TRBJ1-5, with D maybe TRBD1 (5 bases). CDR1 is MNHNS, CDR2 SASEGT, per germline. This CDR3 region has 15 residues. The DNA for the CDR3 is TGTGCCAGCAATGAAATTGGGACTTCTAATCAGCCCCAGCATTTT. Encoded protein: CASNEIGTSNQPQHF.

The chain is built from TRBV28 and TRBJ1-5; a possible D gene is TRBD1 (5 bases). Germline lookup yields CDR1 MDHEN and CDR2 SYDVKM. This CDR3 region has 14 residues. The V gene lost 3 bases and the J gene lost 6 bases, with 12 bases spanning the gap. In DNA, the CDR3 is TGTGCCAGCAGTTTGGGGCCGAGGGTTCAGCCCCAGCATTTT. This codes for CASSLGPRVQPQHF.

This chain connects TRBV19 to TRBJ1-3; D gene uncertain. Per the germline V gene, CDR1 is LNHDA and CDR2 is SQIVND (reference sequence). The CDR3 runs to 14 residues. Trimming removed 3 bases from V and 1 base from J, with 7 bases in between. The CDR3 spells CASSISPSGNTIYF. Written as DNA, the CDR3 is TGTGCCAGTAGTATTTCTCCATCTGGAAACACCATATATTTT.

The V call is TRBV7-2, the J call TRBJ1-1; D not resolved. The CDR3 length is 14 residues. Between the trimmed V and J ends, which lost 1 base and 1 base, there was a span of 7 bases. The germline V gene encodes CDR1 SGHTA and CDR2 FQGNSA. The CDR3 DNA reads TGTGCCAGCAGCTTAGACCCGACGAACACTGAAGCTTTCTTT. This encodes CASSLDPTNTEAFF.

The chain carries TRBV2 and TRBJ1-5; perhaps TRBD1 as D (6 bases). Trimming shortened V by 1 base and J by 4 bases, and 14 bases separated the two germline ends. From germline, CDR1 is SNHLY and CDR2 FYNNEI. The CDR3 consists of 16 residues. CDR3 bases: TGTGCCAGCAGTGAAGATGGTCAGGGGAGGAATCAGCCCCAGCATTTT. It yields the protein CASSEDGQGRNQPQHF.

The chain links TRBV4-3 to TRBJ2-1, with 7 bases aligning to TRBD2. Germline trimming cut 0 bases from V and 6 bases from J; bases unmatched to any gene: 2. Per germline, CDR1 LGHNA and CDR2 YSLEER. The CDR3 extends over 14 amino acids. The CDR3 DNA reads as TGCGCCAGCAGCCAAGATCCGGGGGGCAATGAGCAGTTCTTC. Its translation: CASSQDPGGNEQFF.

The table lists this clone with a count of one. V gene TRBV7-9 combines with J gene TRBJ2-5; 7 nucleotides line up with TRBD1. The trim removed 5 bases at V and 7 bases at J, leaving 10 bases unmatched. The CDR3 spans 14 residues. The germline V gene has CDR1 SEHNR and CDR2 FQNEAQ (reference sequence). The CDR3 protein is CASSQGQARGTQYF. CDR3 nucleotides: TGTGCCAGCAGCCAAGGACAGGCCCGGGGGACCCAGTACTTC.

The chain recombines TRBV27 with TRBJ2-5; maybe TRBD1 (7 bases). Germline-derived CDR1 and CDR2 are MNHEY and SMNVEV (reference sequence). This CDR3 region has 19 residues. V was clipped by 4 bases and J by 5 bases, with 29 bases between them. CDR3 in DNA: TGTGCCAGCAGTTCAGGACCGGGACAGCGAAAGGGAGGACTCGAGACCCAGTACTTC. Residues: CASSSGPGQRKGGLETQYF.

The rearrangement uses TRBV28 and TRBJ2-7; TRBD1 agrees at 8 bases. The CDR3 spans 12 residues. Germline values: CDR1 MDHEN, CDR2 SYDVKM. Losses at the gene ends were 7 bases for V and 5 bases for J; bases not matched to a gene: 4. The chain's CDR3 is CASTRGLNEQYF. The CDR3 coding sequence is TGTGCCAGCACCAGGGGGCTAAACGAGCAGTACTTC. Combining the CDR3 with reference TRBV28 and TRBJ2-7 gives the whole variable domain DVKVTQSSRYLVKRTGEKVFLECVQDMDHENMFWYRQDPGLGLRLIYFSYDVKMKEKGDIPEGYSVSREKKERFSLILESASTNQTSMYLCASTRGLNEQYFGPGTRLTVT.

The V and J genes are TRBV25-1 and TRBJ2-5, with D possibly being TRBD2 (6 bases). The V and J ends lost 3 bases and 1 base respectively, with 15 bases between them. This CDR3 is 16 amino acids long. In germline, CDR1 is MGHDK, CDR2 SYGVNS. The CDR3 DNA reads TGTGCCAGCAGTGATAGTTGGGAGCGGGCCCAAGAGACCCAGTACTTC. Amino acid sequence: CASSDSWERAQETQYF.

The sample holds one count of this clone. The genes are TRBV7-2 and TRBJ2-3, with a possible D match to TRBD2 (5 bases). Trimming left V 7 bases short and J 1 base short, with 9 bases between. The CDR3 is made up of 13 amino acids. Germline V CDR1 and CDR2: SGHTA, FQGNSA. The CDR3 sequence: CASTLGGTDTQYF. CDR3 DNA sequence: TGTGCCAGCACCCTCGGGGGCACAGATACGCAGTATTTT. The whole variable domain, filled in from reference TRBV7-2 and TRBJ2-3, reads GAGVSQSPSNKVTEKGKDVELRCDPISGHTALYWYRQSLGQGLEFLIYFQGNSAPDKSGLPSDRFSAERTGGSVSTLTIQRTQQEDSAVYLCASTLGGTDTQYFGPGTRLTVL.

The rearrangement links TRBV7-6 to TRBJ2-2; TRBD1 matches at 9 bases. Germline CDR1 SGHVS, CDR2 FNYEAQ. This CDR3 comprises 15 residues. The trim removed 3 bases at V and 7 bases at J, leaving 6 bases unmatched. The CDR3 spells CASSLGQGGVGELFF. CDR3 nucleotide sequence: TGTGCCAGCAGCTTGGGACAGGGCGGCGTCGGGGAGCTGTTTTTT.

The genes are TRBV7-3 and TRBJ2-3; 7 bases map to TRBD1. The CDR3 runs to 14 residues. CDR1 and CDR2 from the germline V gene are SGHTA and FQGTGA. V lost 2 bases to trimming and J lost 4 bases; unmatched junction nucleotides: 3. CDR3 amino acids: CASSLQTGPDTQYF. CDR3 DNA sequence: TGTGCCAGCAGCTTACAGACAGGGCCAGATACGCAGTATTTT.